This TCR beta chain was captured by sequencing in a study of T cells after yellow fever vaccination. Turning to the study itself: Low-cell-number fractions were prepared with SMART-Seq v4 Ultra Low Input.

The CDR3 runs 14 residues. CDR1 and CDR2 (germline): MDHEN, SYDVKM. After removal of 9 bases from V and 5 bases from J, the junction contained 10 bases not matched to a gene. Conversion of TCR transcripts into cDNA relied on 5'RACE template switching, which added a universal primer site and UMIs. MiXCR, run by TCRdb on the 5' RACE reads, gives a single entry per CDR3 protein. Among under 600,000 distinct CDR3 sequences, 13% were seen once, and the ten largest hold over 13%. The rearrangement links TRBV28 to TRBJ2-7; 10 bases map to TRBD1. This receptor was identified in a man aged 30 to 45 who received the YFV17D yellow fever vaccine. The input for sequencing was PBMCs, taken on the day of the yellow fever booster vaccination. Written as DNA, the CDR3 is TGTGCCAGTCTAGGACAGGGGGTTTTCAACGAGCAGTACTTC. Its protein is CASLGQGVFNEQYF. The whole variable domain, remainder taken from reference TRBV28 and TRBJ2-7, is DVKVTQSSRYLVKRTGEKVFLECVQDMDHENMFWYRQDPGLGLRLIYFSYDVKMKEKGDIPEGYSVSREKKERFSLILESASTNQTSMYLCASLGQGVFNEQYFGPGTRLTVT.